The 29 T cell receptor beta chains reported below all come from one sample, sequenced in a study of blood T cell repertoires in COVID-19. The protocol was immunoSEQ multiplex PCR, while the TCRdb copy is restricted to in-frame clones and leaves out a portion. The data contain approximately 150,000 clones, 70% to 90% of them singletons. Sequenced material: peripheral blood. These receptors all stem from a man aged 50 to 59 who had recovered from COVID-19.

The J gene is TRBJ1-1, the V gene TRBV5-4, with TRBD1 as a possible D gene (6 bases). Trimming cost V 4 bases and J 2 bases, with 12 bases left between them. Germline V gives CDR1 SGHNT, CDR2 YYREEE (reference sequence). The CDR3 sequence is 14 residues long. In nucleotides, the CDR3 is TGTGCCAGCAGCGTGCGGACAGTTAACACTGAAGCTTTCTTT. Translation gives CASSVRTVNTEAFF.

The CDR3 loop is CASSPQRESGKNIQYF. The DNA for the CDR3 is TGTGCCAGCAGCCCCCAGCGGGAGTCGGGCAAAAACATTCAGTACTTC. V gene TRBV7-9 combines with J gene TRBJ2-4, with TRBD2 matching 8 bases. Trimming cost V 5 bases and J 3 bases; bases outside gene matches: 9. The length of the CDR3 is 16 residues. Germline assignment: CDR1 SEHNR and CDR2 FQNEAQ (reference sequence).

The chain combines TRBV7-2 with TRBJ2-7; no reliable D call. Between the trimmed V and J ends, which lost 3 bases and 2 bases, there was a span of 14 bases. This CDR3 has 15 amino acids. Germline CDR1 reads SGHTA; CDR2 reads FQGNSA. CDR3 residues: CASSFTVASPYEQYF. The CDR3 bases are TGTGCCAGCAGCTTTACGGTAGCATCTCCCTACGAGCAGTACTTC.

The gene calls are TRBV7-8 and TRBJ1-5, with no clear D. The CDR3 runs 13 residues. CDR1 is SGHVS and CDR2 is FQNEAQ in the germline V gene. V gave up 3 bases and J gave up 4 bases, with 7 bases separating them. The CDR3 here is CASSFRPNQPQHF. CDR3 DNA: TGTGCCAGCAGCTTCAGGCCTAATCAGCCCCAGCATTTT.

CDR3 nucleotide sequence: TGCGCCAGCAGCCAAGACGACGTCAGGGGCGGTGAAAAACTGTTTTTT. Protein: CASSQDDVRGGEKLFF. V is TRBV4-3 and J is TRBJ1-4; TRBD1 might be the D (6 bases). The V end was cut by 0 bases, the J end by 7 bases, with 15 bases between. CDR1 is LGHNA, CDR2 YSLEER, per germline. The CDR3 loop spans 16 amino acids.

This chain uses TRBV19 with TRBJ2-5; 7 bases line up with TRBD1. Per germline, CDR1 LNHDA and CDR2 SQIVND (reference sequence). The CDR3 runs to 14 residues. Germline trimming cut 4 bases from V and 5 bases from J; bases unmatched to any gene: 7. The CDR3 DNA is TGTGCCAGTAGTACTACAGGGGAAGGGGAGACCCAGTACTTC. Its protein product is CASSTTGEGETQYF.

This chain joins TRBV2 and TRBJ1-2; TRBD1 matches at 12 bases. V trimming: 5 bases; J trimming: 5 bases; junction bases outside the gene matches: 9. The germline gives CDR1 SNHLY, CDR2 FYNNEI. The CDR3 runs 16 residues. CDR3 region: CASSWPGQGARYGYTF. The DNA for the CDR3 is TGTGCCAGCAGTTGGCCGGGACAGGGGGCACGGTATGGCTACACCTTC.

Of note for this clone: An end of the junction differs from the germline gene, which may be a read error. The chain joins TRBV5-6 to TRBJ1-1, with 7 bases that match TRBD1. The CDR3 covers 13 residues. The germline gives CDR1 SGHDT, CDR2 YYEEEE. The CDR3 here is CASSLGDRDEAFF. The CDR3 bases are TGTGCCAGCAGTTTGGGAGACAGGGATGAAGCTTTCTTT. The variable domain in full, completed from reference TRBV5-6 and TRBJ1-1, reads DAGVTQSPTHLIKTRGQQVTLRCSPKSGHDTVSWYQQALGQGPQFIFQYYEEEERQRGNFPDRFSGHQFPNYSSELNVNALLLGDSALYLCASSLGDRDEAFFGQGTRLTVV.

V gene TRBV4-3 combines with J gene TRBJ2-6; 14 nucleotides agree with TRBD2. CDR1 is LGHNA, CDR2 YSLEER, per germline. This CDR3 region has 20 residues. V lost 3 bases to trimming and J lost 4 bases; unmatched junction nucleotides: 11. The CDR3 loop reads CASSHSPGTSGSLGANVLTF. CDR3 DNA sequence: TGCGCCAGCAGCCATTCCCCCGGGACTAGCGGGAGTTTGGGGGCCAACGTCCTGACTTTC.

This sequence joins TRBV6-5 and TRBJ2-7; TRBD2 aligns across 11 bases. The CDR3 is 13 residues long. Germline V gene sequence: CDR1 MNHEY, CDR2 SVGAGI. V lost 7 bases, J lost 3 bases, and 2 bases stayed unmatched. CDR3 DNA: TGTGCCAGCACCGGGACTAGCGGCTACGAGCAGTACTTC. This codes for CASTGTSGYEQYF.

This clone was observed a handful of times. This sequence joins TRBV18 and TRBJ1-1; D perhaps matches TRBD1 (6 bases). The CDR3 totals 14 residues. Germline assignment: CDR1 KGHSH and CDR2 LQKENI. V was pared by 6 bases and J by 5 bases, with 16 bases between. DNA for the CDR3: TGTGCCAGCTCGCCGACAGGAAGGGGAACTGAAGCTTTCTTT. This translates into CASSPTGRGTEAFF.

The chain couples TRBV2 to TRBJ1-4; no definite D call. The germline V gene has CDR1 SNHLY and CDR2 FYNNEI. The CDR3 consists of 13 residues. With 10 bases removed from V and 6 bases from J, the gap between germline ends came to 15 bases. The CDR3 spells CATTGFRDEKLFF. CDR3 sequence (DNA): TGTGCCACCACGGGGTTTAGGGATGAAAAACTGTTTTTT. Full variable domain (remainder filled in from reference TRBV2 and TRBJ1-4): EPEVTQTPSHQVTQMGQEVILRCVPISNHLYFYWYRQILGQKVEFLVSFYNNEISEKSEIFDDQFSVERPDGSNFTLKIRSTKLEDSAMYFCATTGFRDEKLFFGSGTQLSVL.

The genes are TRBV9 and TRBJ2-7, with TRBD2 matching over 10 bases. CDR1 SGDLS and CDR2 YYNGEE come from the germline V gene. The CDR3 totals 14 residues. V dropped 3 bases and J dropped 6; count of bases not matched to a gene: 6. The DNA of the CDR3 is TGTGCCAGCAGCGGGACTAGCGGTTTCTCCGAGCAGTACTTC. Its protein product is CASSGTSGFSEQYF.

This chain joins TRBV9 and TRBJ2-3; tentatively, D is TRBD2 (6 bases). CDR3 length: 21 residues. Between the trimmed V and J ends, which lost 0 bases and 1 base, there was a span of 27 bases. Germline V gives CDR1 SGDLS, CDR2 YYNGEE. CDR3 residues: CASSVEDILAGGGARTDTQYF. The CDR3 DNA is TGTGCCAGCAGCGTAGAGGATATACTAGCAGGAGGAGGGGCGCGCACAGATACGCAGTATTTT.

The chain has TRBV27 and TRBJ2-1; a weak D match, TRBD1 (6 bases). The CDR3 has 14 residues. V was clipped by 6 bases and J by 4 bases, with 13 bases between them. Germline V lookup: CDR1 MNHEY, CDR2 SMNVEV (reference sequence). The CDR3 region has the DNA TGTGCCAGCAGGGGTCGACAGGATTACAATGAGCAGTTCTTC. Its translation is CASRGRQDYNEQFF.

There are a few counts of this clone. V and J are TRBV27 and TRBJ2-7; 7 bases line up with TRBD1. Germline loops: CDR1 MNHEY, CDR2 SMNVEV (reference sequence). V was clipped by 6 bases and J by 2 bases; unmatched bases: 10. This CDR3 is 15 amino acids long. CDR3 nucleotides: TGTGCCAGCAGGAGGGGGCCCGCAGGACCCTACGAGCAGTACTTC. It encodes CASRRGPAGPYEQYF.

This chain links TRBV15 with TRBJ1-3; D is ambiguous. The CDR3 extends over 15 amino acids. V gave up 3 bases and J gave up 0 bases, with 9 bases separating them. Germline assignment: CDR1 LNHNV and CDR2 YYDKDF (reference sequence). CDR3 bases: TGTGCCACCAGCAGCCCGGACTTCTCTGGAAACACCATATATTTT. It translates to CATSSPDFSGNTIYF.

The chain combines TRBV6-5 with TRBJ2-2; 8 bases fit TRBD1. CDR3 length equals 15 residues. With 6 bases clipped from V and 6 bases from J, the junction kept 9 bases outside the gene matches. CDR1 and CDR2 (germline): MNHEY, SVGAGI. In DNA, the CDR3 is TGTGCCAGCAGCCCGGGACAGGCGGGTTCCGGGGAGCTGTTTTTT. Translating gives CASSPGQAGSGELFF.

The CDR3 region has the DNA TGTGCCAGCAGCTGGGCAGGGGATTTGGCCACTGAAGCTTTCTTT. Its translation: CASSWAGDLATEAFF. The chain combines TRBV5-4 with TRBJ1-1, with D perhaps matching TRBD1 (6 bases). The CDR3 is 15 amino acids. Germline loops: CDR1 SGHNT, CDR2 YYREEE (reference sequence). V was cut by 3 bases and J by 4 bases, with 16 bases left in between.

The chain has TRBV12-3 or TRBV12-4 and TRBJ2-1; D is possibly TRBD1 (6 bases). The CDR3 spans 13 residues. Trimming pared 5 bases from V and 4 bases from J, leaving 9 bases between. This chain's CDR3 is CASSRQAYNEQFF. CDR3 DNA: TGTGCCAGCAGTCGACAGGCGTACAATGAGCAGTTCTTC.

The CDR3 here is CASSLVLAKNIQYF. The CDR3 nucleotides are TGTGCCAGCAGCTTAGTTCTAGCCAAAAACATTCAGTACTTC. The chain joins TRBV11-2 to TRBJ2-4; D remains unclear. V dropped 1 base and J dropped 0 bases, with 4 bases sitting between them. The CDR3 is 14 amino acids. Germline CDR1 is SGHAT and CDR2 is FQNNGV.

The rearrangement links TRBV6-5 to TRBJ1-2; no definite D call. Germline assignment: CDR1 MNHEY and CDR2 SVGAGI. The V end was cut by 8 bases, the J end by 2 bases, with 6 bases between. The CDR3 extends over 11 amino acids. The CDR3 DNA reads TGTGCCAGCGAACTGAACTATGGCTACACCTTC. Translating it yields CASELNYGYTF.

V gene TRBV6-4 combines with J gene TRBJ1-1; 7 bases align to TRBD1. Trimming removed 4 bases from V and 4 bases from J; junction bases left unmatched: 12. The CDR3 runs to 16 residues. CDR1 and CDR2 from the germline V gene are MRHNA and SNTAGT. CDR3 sequence reads: CASSAPFRRGLTEAFF. The CDR3 DNA reads TGTGCCAGCAGTGCACCGTTTAGGAGGGGGCTCACTGAAGCTTTCTTT.

Comments on this clone: Distinct nucleotide sequences in the sample also encode this CDR3. This chain uses TRBV9 with TRBJ2-3; TRBD1 matches 9 bases. The CDR3 spans 15 residues. Germline V CDR1 and CDR2: SGDLS, YYNGEE. V lost 3 bases and J lost 1; bases outside the gene matches: 3. The DNA of the CDR3 is TGTGCCAGCAGCGCCAGACAGGGGGGCACAGATACGCAGTATTTT. Translated, it gives CASSARQGGTDTQYF.

This rearrangement joins TRBV7-6 to TRBJ2-5, with 9 bases aligning to TRBD2. This CDR3 has 16 amino acids. Germline V gives CDR1 SGHVS, CDR2 FNYEAQ. With 1 base clipped from V and 2 bases from J, the junction kept 5 bases outside the gene matches. CDR3 sequence: CASSLGISGGQETQYF. As DNA, the CDR3 is TGTGCCAGCAGCTTAGGGATTAGCGGGGGACAAGAGACCCAGTACTTC. The full variable domain, its missing parts supplied by reference TRBV7-6 and TRBJ2-5, is GAGVSQSPRYKVTKRGQDVALRCDPISGHVSLYWYRQALGQGPEFLTYFNYEAQQDKSGLPNDRFSAERPEGSISTLTIQRTEQRDSAMYRCASSLGISGGQETQYFGPGTRLLVL.

This chain links TRBV19 with TRBJ2-2; possibly TRBD2 for D (6 bases). CDR3 length: 16 residues. In germline, CDR1 is LNHDA, CDR2 SQIVND (reference sequence). V lost 3 bases and J lost 7, with 18 bases in between. The CDR3 nucleotides read TGTGCCAGTAGTATCGGCCGGACTACCCGTCTCGGGGAGCTGTTTTTT. Translated, it gives CASSIGRTTRLGELFF.

This clone was seen a single time. The J gene is TRBJ2-3, the V gene TRBV2; D gene ambiguous. This CDR3 contains 13 residues. CDR1 and CDR2 from the germline V gene are SNHLY and FYNNEI. With 7 bases removed from V and 1 base from J, the gap between germline ends came to 9 bases. The CDR3 coding sequence is TGTGCCAGCATGGGCCAGGGCACAGATACGCAGTATTTT. It is translated as CASMGQGTDTQYF.

The rearrangement links TRBV12-5 to TRBJ2-7; D unclear. Germline values: CDR1 LGHNT, CDR2 FRNRAP. The germline V and J ends were trimmed by 0 bases and 3 bases, with 6 bases remaining between them. This CDR3 has 13 residues. CDR3 protein: CASGLVNGYEQYF. As DNA, the CDR3 is TGTGCTAGTGGTTTGGTAAACGGCTACGAGCAGTACTTC.

J is TRBJ2-1 and V is TRBV10-3; 7 bases align to TRBD1. V lost 2 bases, J lost 6 bases, and 7 bases stayed unmatched. CDR3 length equals 15 residues. Germline CDR1 ENHRY, CDR2 SYGVKD. CDR3 amino acids: CAISEGRQGRNEQFF. The DNA of the CDR3 is TGTGCCATCAGTGAGGGTAGACAGGGACGCAATGAGCAGTTCTTC.